The subject of this entry is one T cell receptor beta chain. Its antigen is not known. The sample has other DNA sequences that encode this CDR3 too. Documented treatment: around 19 received Ad26.COV2.S at low or high dose, single or two shots; about 5 received placebo; per-sample allocation not given. Repertoires come from day 63 after the first vaccine or placebo injection. The CDR3 loop spans 15 amino acids. Germline loops: CDR1 LGHDT, CDR2 YNNKEL (reference sequence). V was cut by 1 base and J by 1 base, with 8 bases left in between. The data originate from a study of Ad26.COV2.S vaccination and SARS-CoV-2 variants. The overall study: Each vaccinee took Ad26.COV2.S intramuscularly, once or twice 56 days apart. Findings and limits, study-wide: CD8+ and CD4+ T cells specific for spike reportedly responded with substantial breadth after vaccination. Non-spike TCR breadth was similar in vaccine and placebo recipients. Possible underestimation of total T cell responses by the TCR breadth and depth analyses was noted.

Clones were sequenced by immunoSEQ multiplex PCR, and TCRdb holds only the in-frame ones, with some missing. The sample consists of roughly 380,000 clones, about nine tenths of them appearing once. This specimen was peripheral blood, taken in a trial of Ad26.COV2.S vaccine versus placebo. The TCR sequence derives from a person between 18 and 60 years old who received the Ad26.COV2.S COVID-19 vaccine or a placebo. The chain is built from TRBV3-1 (or the pseudogene TRBV3-2) and TRBJ1-5; D remains ambiguous. The CDR3 DNA reads as TGTGCCAGCAGCCAAGGTACCTTGAGCAATCAGCCCCAGCATTTT. Protein: CASSQGTLSNQPQHF.